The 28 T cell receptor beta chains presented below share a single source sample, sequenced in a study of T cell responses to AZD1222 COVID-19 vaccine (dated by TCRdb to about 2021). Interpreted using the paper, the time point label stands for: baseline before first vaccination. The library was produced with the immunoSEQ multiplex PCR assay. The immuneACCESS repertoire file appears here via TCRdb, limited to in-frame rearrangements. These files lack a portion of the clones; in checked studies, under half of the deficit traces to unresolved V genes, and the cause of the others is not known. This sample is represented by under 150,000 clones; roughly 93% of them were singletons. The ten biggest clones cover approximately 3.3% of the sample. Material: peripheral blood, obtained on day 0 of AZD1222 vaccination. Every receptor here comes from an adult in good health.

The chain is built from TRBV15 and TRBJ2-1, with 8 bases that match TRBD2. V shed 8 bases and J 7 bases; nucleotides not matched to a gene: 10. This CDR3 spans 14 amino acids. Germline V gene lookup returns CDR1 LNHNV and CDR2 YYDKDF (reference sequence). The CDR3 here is CATLGTREVNEQFF. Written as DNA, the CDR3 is TGTGCCACCCTTGGGACGCGGGAGGTGAATGAGCAGTTCTTC.

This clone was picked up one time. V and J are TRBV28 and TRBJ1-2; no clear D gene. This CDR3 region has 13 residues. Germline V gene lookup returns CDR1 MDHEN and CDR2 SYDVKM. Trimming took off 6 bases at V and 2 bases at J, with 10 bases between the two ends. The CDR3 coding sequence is TGTGCCAGCAGACAGACGGTGAACTATGGCTACACCTTC. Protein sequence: CASRQTVNYGYTF.

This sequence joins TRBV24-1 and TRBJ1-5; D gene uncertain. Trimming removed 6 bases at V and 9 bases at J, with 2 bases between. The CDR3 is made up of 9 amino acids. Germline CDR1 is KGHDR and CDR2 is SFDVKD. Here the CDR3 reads CATSRPQHF. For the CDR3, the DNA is TGTGCCACCAGTAGGCCCCAGCATTTT.

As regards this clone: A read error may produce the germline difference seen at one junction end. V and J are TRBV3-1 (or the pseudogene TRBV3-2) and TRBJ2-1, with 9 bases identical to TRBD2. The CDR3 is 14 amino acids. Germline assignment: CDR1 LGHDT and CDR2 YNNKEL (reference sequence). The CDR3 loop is CARSRGGGDNEQFF. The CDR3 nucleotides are TGTGCCCGCAGCCGGGGCGGGGGGGACAATGAGCAGTTCTTC.

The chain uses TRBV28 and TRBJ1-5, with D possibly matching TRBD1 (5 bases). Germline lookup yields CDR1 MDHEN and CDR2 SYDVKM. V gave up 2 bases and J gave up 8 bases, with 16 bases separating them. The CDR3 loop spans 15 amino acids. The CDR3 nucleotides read TGTGCCAGCAGTTTAGGGCAACCCCGAGGGGAGCCCCAGCATTTT. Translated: CASSLGQPRGEPQHF.

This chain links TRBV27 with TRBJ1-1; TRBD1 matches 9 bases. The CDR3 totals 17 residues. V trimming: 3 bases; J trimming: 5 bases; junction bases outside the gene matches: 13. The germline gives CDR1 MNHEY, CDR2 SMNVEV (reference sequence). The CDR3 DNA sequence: TGTGCCAGCAGTTTGGAATCCCCGGGACAGGGACGAACTGAAGCTTTCTTT. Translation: CASSLESPGQGRTEAFF.

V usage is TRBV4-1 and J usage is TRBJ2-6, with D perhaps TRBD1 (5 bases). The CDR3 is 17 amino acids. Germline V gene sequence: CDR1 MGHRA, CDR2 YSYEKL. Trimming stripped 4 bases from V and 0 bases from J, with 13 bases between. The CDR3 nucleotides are TGCGCCAGCAGCCCCTCAAGGGGAAGCTCTGGGGCCAACGTCCTGACTTTC. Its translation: CASSPSRGSSGANVLTF.

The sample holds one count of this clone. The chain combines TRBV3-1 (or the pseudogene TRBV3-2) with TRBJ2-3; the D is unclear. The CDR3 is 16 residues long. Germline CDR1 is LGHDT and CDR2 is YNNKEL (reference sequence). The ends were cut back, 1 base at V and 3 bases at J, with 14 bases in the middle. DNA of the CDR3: TGTGCCAGCAGCCAAGGGATCTCTCCCGGAACAGATACGCAGTATTTT. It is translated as CASSQGISPGTDTQYF.

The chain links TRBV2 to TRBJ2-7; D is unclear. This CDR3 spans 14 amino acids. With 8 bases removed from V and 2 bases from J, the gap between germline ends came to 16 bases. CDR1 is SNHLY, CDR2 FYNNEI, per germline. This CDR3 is CASGNRGLTYEQYF. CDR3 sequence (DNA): TGTGCCAGCGGGAACAGAGGTCTTACCTACGAGCAGTACTTC.

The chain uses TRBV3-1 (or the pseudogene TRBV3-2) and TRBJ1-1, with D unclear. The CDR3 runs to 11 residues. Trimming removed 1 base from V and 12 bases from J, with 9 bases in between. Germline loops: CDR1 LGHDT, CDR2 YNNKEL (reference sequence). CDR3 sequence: CASSQGVLTFF. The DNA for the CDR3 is TGTGCCAGCAGCCAAGGGGTATTGACTTTCTTT.

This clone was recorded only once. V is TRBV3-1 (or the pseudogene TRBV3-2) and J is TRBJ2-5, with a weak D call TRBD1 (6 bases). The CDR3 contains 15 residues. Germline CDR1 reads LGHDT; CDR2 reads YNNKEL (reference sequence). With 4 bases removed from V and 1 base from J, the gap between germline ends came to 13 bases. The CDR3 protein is CASSRGIGGQETQYF. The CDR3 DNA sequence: TGTGCCAGCAGCCGGGGTATAGGGGGCCAAGAGACCCAGTACTTC.

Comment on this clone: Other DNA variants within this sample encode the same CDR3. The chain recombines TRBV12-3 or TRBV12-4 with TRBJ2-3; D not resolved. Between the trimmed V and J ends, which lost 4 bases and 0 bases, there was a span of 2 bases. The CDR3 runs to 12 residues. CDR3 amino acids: CASSSSTDTQYF. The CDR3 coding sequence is TGTGCCAGCAGTTCTAGCACAGATACGCAGTATTTT.

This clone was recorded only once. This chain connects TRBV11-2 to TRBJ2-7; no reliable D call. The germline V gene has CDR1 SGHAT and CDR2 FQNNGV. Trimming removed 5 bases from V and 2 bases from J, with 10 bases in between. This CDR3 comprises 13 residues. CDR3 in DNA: TGTGCCAGCAGCCCCCGCGGCGCCTACGAGCAGTACTTC. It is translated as CASSPRGAYEQYF.

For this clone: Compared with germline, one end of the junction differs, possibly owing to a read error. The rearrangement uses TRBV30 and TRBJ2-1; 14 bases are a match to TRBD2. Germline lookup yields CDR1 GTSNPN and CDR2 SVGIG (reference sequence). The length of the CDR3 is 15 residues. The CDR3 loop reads CAGRAGTSGSNEQFF. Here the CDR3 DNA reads TGTGCCGGGAGGGCGGGGACTAGCGGGAGTAATGAGCAGTTCTTC.

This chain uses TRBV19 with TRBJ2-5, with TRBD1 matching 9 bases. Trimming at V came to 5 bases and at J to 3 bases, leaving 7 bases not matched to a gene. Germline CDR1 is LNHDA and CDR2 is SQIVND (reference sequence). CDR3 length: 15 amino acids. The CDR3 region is CASSLTGTGKETQYF. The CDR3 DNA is TGTGCCAGTAGTCTTACCGGGACAGGGAAAGAGACCCAGTACTTC.

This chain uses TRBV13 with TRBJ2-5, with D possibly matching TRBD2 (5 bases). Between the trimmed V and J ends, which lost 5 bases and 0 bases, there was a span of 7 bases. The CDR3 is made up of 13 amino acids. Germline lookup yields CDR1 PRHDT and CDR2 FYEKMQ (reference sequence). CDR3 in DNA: TGTGCCAGCAGCCGGGGATACCAAGAGACCCAGTACTTC. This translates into CASSRGYQETQYF.

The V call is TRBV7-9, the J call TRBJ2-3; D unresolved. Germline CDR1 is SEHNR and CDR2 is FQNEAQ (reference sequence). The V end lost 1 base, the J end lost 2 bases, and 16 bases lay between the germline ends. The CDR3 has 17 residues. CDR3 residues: CASSLDGWGFPTDTQYF. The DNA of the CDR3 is TGTGCCAGCAGCTTAGATGGGTGGGGTTTCCCCACAGATACGCAGTATTTT.

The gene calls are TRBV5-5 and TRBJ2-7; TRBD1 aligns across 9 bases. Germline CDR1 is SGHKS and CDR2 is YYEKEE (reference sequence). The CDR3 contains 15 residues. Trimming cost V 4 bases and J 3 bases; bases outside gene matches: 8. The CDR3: CASSRNRDRDYEQYF. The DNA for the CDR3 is TGTGCCAGCAGCCGCAACCGGGACAGGGACTACGAGCAGTACTTC.

The CDR3 sequence is CASGVSDTQYF. CDR3 DNA sequence: TGTGCCAGCGGGGTCTCAGATACGCAGTATTTT. The rearrangement uses TRBV7-9 and TRBJ2-3; D ambiguous. There are 11 residues in the CDR3. Trimming left V 8 bases short and J 4 bases short, with 7 bases between. The V gene's germline CDR1 is SEHNR and CDR2 FQNEAQ (reference sequence).

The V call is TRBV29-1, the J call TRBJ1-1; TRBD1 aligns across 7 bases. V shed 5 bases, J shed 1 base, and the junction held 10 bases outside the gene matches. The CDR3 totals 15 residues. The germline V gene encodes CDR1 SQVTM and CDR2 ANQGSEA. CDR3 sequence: CSVRRGDRPNTEAFF. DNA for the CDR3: TGCAGCGTTCGAAGGGGGGACAGACCGAACACTGAAGCTTTCTTT.

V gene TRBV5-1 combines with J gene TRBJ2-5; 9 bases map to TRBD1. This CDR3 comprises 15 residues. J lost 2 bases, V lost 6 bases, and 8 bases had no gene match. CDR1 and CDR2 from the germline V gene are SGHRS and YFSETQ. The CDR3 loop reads CASNPGTGTQETQYF. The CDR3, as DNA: TGCGCCAGCAACCCCGGGACAGGGACACAAGAGACCCAGTACTTC.

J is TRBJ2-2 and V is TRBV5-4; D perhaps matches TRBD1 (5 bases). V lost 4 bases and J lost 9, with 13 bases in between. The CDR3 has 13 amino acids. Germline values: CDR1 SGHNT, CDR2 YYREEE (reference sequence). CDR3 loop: CASSVGAQRELFF. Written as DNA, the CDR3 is TGTGCCAGCAGCGTTGGGGCCCAACGGGAGCTGTTTTTT.

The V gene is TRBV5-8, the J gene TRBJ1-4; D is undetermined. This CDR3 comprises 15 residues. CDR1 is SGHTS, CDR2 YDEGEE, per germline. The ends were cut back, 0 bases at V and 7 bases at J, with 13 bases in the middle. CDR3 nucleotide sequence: TGTGCCAGCAGCTTGGCCCCACCACTTGGTGAAAAACTGTTTTTT. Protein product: CASSLAPPLGEKLFF.

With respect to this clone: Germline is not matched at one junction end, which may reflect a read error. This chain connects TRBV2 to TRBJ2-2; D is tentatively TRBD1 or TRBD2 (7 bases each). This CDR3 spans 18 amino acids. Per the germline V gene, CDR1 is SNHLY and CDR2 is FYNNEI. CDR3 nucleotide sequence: TGTGCCAGCAGTGAGGGGAGGGGGCCTATGACGAACCCCGGGGAGCTGTTTTTT. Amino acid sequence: CASSEGRGPMTNPGELFF. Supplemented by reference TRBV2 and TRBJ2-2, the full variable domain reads EPEVTQTPSHQVTQMGQEVILRCVPISNHLYFYWYRQILGQKVEFLVSFYNNEISEKSEIFDDQFSVERPDGSNFTLKIRSTKLEDSAMYFCASSEGRGPMTNPGELFFGEGSRLTVL.

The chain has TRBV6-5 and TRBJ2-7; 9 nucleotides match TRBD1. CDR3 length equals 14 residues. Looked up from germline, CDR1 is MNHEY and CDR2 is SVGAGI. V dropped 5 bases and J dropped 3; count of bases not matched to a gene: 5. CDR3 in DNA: TGTGCCAGCAGTCTGGACAGGGGAATCTACGAGCAGTACTTC. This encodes CASSLDRGIYEQYF.

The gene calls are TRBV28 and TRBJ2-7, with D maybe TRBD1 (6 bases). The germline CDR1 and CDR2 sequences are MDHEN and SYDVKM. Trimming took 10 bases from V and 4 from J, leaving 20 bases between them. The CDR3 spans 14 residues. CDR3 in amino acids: CATKTRDIAYEQYF. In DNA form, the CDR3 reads TGTGCCACCAAGACAAGGGACATAGCTTACGAGCAGTACTTC.

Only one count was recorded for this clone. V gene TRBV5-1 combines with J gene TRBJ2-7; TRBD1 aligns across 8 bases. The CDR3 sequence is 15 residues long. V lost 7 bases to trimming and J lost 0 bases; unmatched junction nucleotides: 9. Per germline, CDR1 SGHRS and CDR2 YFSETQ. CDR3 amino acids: CASGLRTGNSYEQYF. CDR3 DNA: TGCGCCAGCGGTTTAAGGACAGGGAACTCCTACGAGCAGTACTTC. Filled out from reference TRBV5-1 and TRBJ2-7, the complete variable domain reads KAGVTQTPRYLIKTRGQQVTLSCSPISGHRSVSWYQQTPGQGLQFLFEYFSETQRNKGNFPGRFSGRQFSNSRSEMNVSTLELGDSALYLCASGLRTGNSYEQYFGPGTRLTVT.

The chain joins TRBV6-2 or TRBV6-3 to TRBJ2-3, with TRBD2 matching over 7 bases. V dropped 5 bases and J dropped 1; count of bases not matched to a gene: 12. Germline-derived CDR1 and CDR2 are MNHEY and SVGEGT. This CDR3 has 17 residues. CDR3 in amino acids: CASSRATTSFGTDTQYF. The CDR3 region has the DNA TGTGCCAGCAGTCGCGCAACGACTAGCTTCGGCACAGATACGCAGTATTTT.